This TCR beta chain was captured in a study of T cells in Graves' hyperthyroidism and ophthalmopathy. Study-level background: Once the initial diagnosis was made, peripheral blood was obtained before any treatment. Whole-study results and caveats: Progression to ophthalmopathy was predicted a median of roughly 6.8 months early. Most thyroid clonotypes expanded above 0.001 were also detected in blood.

Researchers amplified the TCR beta CDR3 regions from RNA transcripts. RT-PCR in the first round (using the HTBI primer set) targeted the TCR CDR3. A single record per CDR3 protein comes from TCRdb applying MiXCR to the multiplex PCR reads. The sample holds a few hundred thousand distinct CDR3 sequences; about a fifth are singletons and the top ten take 26%. The hyperthyroidism patients had all been newly diagnosed, and their disease duration was under 2 months. Their ages ranged from 18 to 65 years. This clonotype has a count of ten or more. Its antigen is not known. The TCR originated in a man aged 18-30 years with Graves' hyperthyroidism. The sample taken for sequencing was blood.

CDR3 in DNA: TGTGCCAGCAGCCGAAGCGGGACGGGGTACGAGCAGTACTTC. Translation gives CASSRSGTGYEQYF. This chain links TRBV6-2 or TRBV6-3 with TRBJ2-7; 7 bases map to TRBD2. Germline V gene sequence: CDR1 MNHEY, CDR2 SVGEGT. With V trimmed by 6 bases and J by 4 bases, 9 bases remained unmatched. This CDR3 has 14 amino acids.